This entry concerns a single T cell receptor (beta chain). Antigen: not known. This sample stems from a study of Graves' ophthalmopathy and Graves' hyperthyroidism. Study-wide context: Hyperthyroidism was considered stable when no ophthalmopathy appeared within 18 months of follow-up. Whole-study findings and limits: Forecasting of ophthalmopathy progression by the model achieved approximately 70% sensitivity and 72% to 85% specificity. Detected in blood as well were most expanded thyroid clonotypes with frequency above 0.001. The 13-signature model separated ophthalmopathy from stable hyperthyroidism at roughly 88% sensitivity and 80% to 84% specificity.

The authors amplified TCR beta CDR3 regions, and they did so from RNA transcripts for repertoire sequencing. RT-PCR with HTBI primers came first, then second-round multiplex PCR. TCRdb reprocessed the multiplex PCR reads via MiXCR and lists one record per CDR3 protein. The data show around 1.1 million distinct CDR3 sequences, 35% to 45% seen once. The TCR comes from an adult man with Graves' hyperthyroidism. The specimen was peripheral blood or thyroid tissue (not recorded which).

CDR3 region: CASGLGWGRGTQYF. As DNA, the CDR3 is TGTGCCAGCGGCTTGGGATGGGGGAGGGGGACCCAGTACTTC. This rearrangement joins TRBV6-1 to TRBJ2-5; 7 bases agree with TRBD2. CDR1 and CDR2 (germline): MNHNS, SASEGT. V lost 8 bases to trimming and J lost 7 bases; unmatched junction nucleotides: 13. CDR3 length equals 14 residues.